These 22 T cell receptor beta chains were all obtained from the same sample, sequenced in a study of shared clonotypes between healthy human individuals. Sequenced by immunoSEQ multiplex PCR; TCRdb stores in-frame clones only, minus some. The data show 2,100,000 or so clones, with roughly 95% seen just once and roughly 0.13% held by the top ten. Sequenced: naive CD4+ T cells sorted from blood. Subset of the sample: CD45RA+ positively selected. Source of these receptors: a man between 18 and 29 years old in good health.

The rearrangement joins TRBV18 to TRBJ2-3; D is uncertain. Germline values: CDR1 KGHSH, CDR2 LQKENI. The V end lost 2 bases, the J end lost 3 bases, and 12 bases lay between the germline ends. This CDR3 has 15 amino acids. CDR3 residues: CASSPTPAGTDTQYF. In nucleotides, the CDR3 is TGTGCCAGCTCACCAACCCCCGCCGGGACAGATACGCAGTATTTT.

The V call is TRBV29-1, the J call TRBJ1-1, with D uncertain. Germline V gene lookup returns CDR1 SQVTM and CDR2 ANQGSEA. This CDR3 has 12 residues. V was pared by 1 base and J by 3 bases, with 6 bases between. The CDR3 here is CSVEGWDTEAFF. Here the CDR3 DNA reads TGCAGCGTTGAAGGGTGGGACACTGAAGCTTTCTTT. Full variable domain (outside the CDR3, taken from reference TRBV29-1 and TRBJ1-1): SAVISQKPSRDICQRGTSLTIQCQVDSQVTMMFWYRQQPGQSLTLIATANQGSEATYESGFVIDKFPISRPNLTFSTLTVSNMSPEDSSIYLCSVEGWDTEAFFGQGTRLTVV.

The chain is built from TRBV7-3 and TRBJ2-7; possibly TRBD2 for D (7 bases). CDR1 is SGHTA and CDR2 is FQGTGA in the germline V gene. Trimming took off 5 bases at V and 5 bases at J, with 16 bases between the two ends. The CDR3 contains 14 residues. The CDR3 coding sequence is TGTGCCAGCAGCCAGGGAGGGGGAAGGGACGAGCAGTACTTC. It codes for CASSQGGGRDEQYF.

The rearrangement joins TRBV18 to TRBJ2-7, with TRBD2 as a possible D gene (6 bases). V was clipped by 4 bases and J by 2 bases, with 12 bases between them. Germline-derived CDR1 and CDR2 are KGHSH and LQKENI. The CDR3 is 14 residues long. The CDR3 reads CASSLGRTTYEQYF. For the CDR3, the DNA is TGTGCCAGCTCACTAGGGAGGACTACCTACGAGCAGTACTTC.

This sequence joins TRBV30 and TRBJ2-2; D uncertain. In germline, CDR1 is GTSNPN, CDR2 SVGIG (reference sequence). CDR3 size: 14 residues. V was clipped by 3 bases and J by 3 bases, with 11 bases between them. Written as DNA, the CDR3 is TGTGCCTGGAGGCCTTTGGGCCACACCGGGGAGCTGTTTTTT. It codes for CAWRPLGHTGELFF. Variable domain in full (rest from reference TRBV30 and TRBJ2-2): SQTIHQWPATLVQPVGSPLSLECTVEGTSNPNLYWYRQAAGRGLQLLFYSVGIGQISSEVPQNLSASRPQDRQFILSSKKLLLSDSGFYLCAWRPLGHTGELFFGEGSRLTVL.

The chain has TRBV7-9 and TRBJ1-6; a weak D match, TRBD1 (5 bases). The CDR3 has 15 amino acids. Germline assignment: CDR1 SEHNR and CDR2 FQNEAQ (reference sequence). V was shortened by 5 bases and J by 6 bases, with 14 bases between the two germline ends. The CDR3 sequence: CASSPGGAGNSPLHF. The CDR3 coding sequence is TGTGCCAGCAGCCCCGGTGGGGCGGGTAATTCACCCCTCCACTTT. Variable domain in full (rest from reference TRBV7-9 and TRBJ1-6): DTGVSQNPRHKITKRGQNVTFRCDPISEHNRLYWYRQTLGQGPEFLTYFQNEAQLEKSRLLSDRFSAERPKGSFSTLEIQRTEQGDSAMYLCASSPGGAGNSPLHFGNGTRLTVT.

V is TRBV4-2 and J is TRBJ1-4; tentatively, D is TRBD1 (6 bases). The CDR3 is 18 residues long. Germline lookup yields CDR1 LGHNA and CDR2 YNFKEQ. The V gene lost 0 bases and the J gene lost 1 base, with 15 bases spanning the gap. DNA for the CDR3: TGTGCCAGCAGCCAAGACAGGGGTTCAGGCGGAACTAATGAAAAACTGTTTTTT. Protein sequence: CASSQDRGSGGTNEKLFF.

This rearrangement joins TRBV6-5 to TRBJ2-2; a weak D match, TRBD1 (6 bases). The CDR3 runs 15 residues. The germline CDR1 and CDR2 sequences are MNHEY and SVGAGI. Trimming stripped 6 bases from V and 6 bases from J, with 17 bases between. The CDR3, as DNA: TGTGCCAGCAGGTTAAACAGGGCCGGCGCCGGGGAGCTGTTTTTT. Its protein is CASRLNRAGAGELFF.

The chain recombines TRBV7-8 with TRBJ2-7; D could derive from TRBD1 or TRBD2 (5 bases each). The CDR3 totals 15 residues. In germline, CDR1 is SGHVS, CDR2 FQNEAQ. V was pared by 5 bases and J by 1 base, with 15 bases between. The DNA of the CDR3 is TGTGCCAGCAGCGCCCGGGACCGGGGATCCTACGAGCAGTACTTC. Translating gives CASSARDRGSYEQYF.

This clone appeared a single time. The genes are TRBV19 and TRBJ2-1; possibly TRBD2 for D (7 bases). Deletions cut 6 bases from V and 8 bases from J, with 20 bases between. The CDR3 runs to 15 residues. Per germline, CDR1 LNHDA and CDR2 SQIVND (reference sequence). CDR3: CASSPGGGSGYEQFF. CDR3 nucleotides: TGTGCCAGTAGCCCGGGGGGCGGGAGTGGTTATGAGCAGTTCTTC.

Details on this clone: The sample contains more than one DNA sequence encoding this CDR3. This chain links TRBV10-3 with TRBJ2-3; no firm D call. CDR1 and CDR2 from the germline V gene are ENHRY and SYGVKD. This CDR3 contains 12 residues. Trimming cost V 8 bases and J 2 bases, with 8 bases left between them. The CDR3 region is CAIRGSTDTQYF. For the CDR3, the DNA is TGTGCCATCCGCGGATCCACAGATACGCAGTATTTT.

The chain employs TRBV27 and TRBJ2-7, with TRBD1 identical over 9 bases. CDR1 is MNHEY and CDR2 is SMNVEV in the germline V gene (reference sequence). The CDR3 is 14 amino acids. V gave up 5 bases and J gave up 3 bases; unmatched junction bases: 5. This chain's CDR3 is CASSHGTGNYEQYF. CDR3 nucleotides: TGTGCCAGCAGTCATGGGACAGGGAACTACGAGCAGTACTTC.

As regards this clone: Other DNA sequences from this sample encode an identical CDR3 as well. This chain links TRBV19 with TRBJ1-4; weak D call: TRBD1 (6 bases). The germline V gene encodes CDR1 LNHDA and CDR2 SQIVND (reference sequence). The CDR3 is made up of 13 amino acids. V dropped 6 bases and J dropped 5 bases, with 10 bases sitting between them. The CDR3 region is CASRRTGNEKLFF. For the CDR3, the DNA is TGTGCCAGTAGACGAACAGGGAATGAAAAACTGTTTTTT. The variable domain in full, with the rest retrieved from reference TRBV19 and TRBJ1-4, is DGGITQSPKYLFRKEGQNVTLSCEQNLNHDAMYWYRQDPGQGLRLIYYSQIVNDFQKGDIAEGYSVSREKKESFPLTVTSAQKNPTAFYLCASRRTGNEKLFFGSGTQLSVL.

The chain joins TRBV9 to TRBJ2-7; a weak D match, TRBD2 (5 bases). This CDR3 has 17 residues. Trimming removed 0 bases at V and 1 base at J, with 17 bases between. CDR1 is SGDLS, CDR2 YYNGEE, per germline. CDR3 protein: CASSVGPIAPGSYEQYF. CDR3 DNA sequence: TGTGCCAGCAGCGTAGGCCCTATAGCGCCGGGTTCCTACGAGCAGTACTTC.

V usage is TRBV5-6 and J usage is TRBJ1-2, with D maybe TRBD1 (5 bases). Trimming cost V 2 bases and J 6 bases, with 11 bases left between them. CDR3 length: 13 residues. Germline V gene sequence: CDR1 SGHDT, CDR2 YYEEEE. CDR3 nucleotides: TGTGCCAGCAGCTTTGACCCAGGGAATGGCTACACCTTC. Protein product: CASSFDPGNGYTF.

The genes are TRBV19 and TRBJ2-7, with TRBD1 as a possible D gene (5 bases). Per germline, CDR1 LNHDA and CDR2 SQIVND (reference sequence). V gave up 6 bases and J gave up 4 bases, with 19 bases separating them. The length of the CDR3 is 15 residues. The CDR3 DNA sequence: TGTGCCAGTAGCCGTGAGGCTGGGGCAGGATACGAGCAGTACTTC. Protein product: CASSREAGAGYEQYF.

The rearrangement links TRBV5-1 to TRBJ2-1; weak D call: TRBD1 (6 bases). Per germline, CDR1 SGHRS and CDR2 YFSETQ. Deletions cut 5 bases from V and 4 bases from J, with 13 bases between. The CDR3 contains 14 residues. CDR3 in amino acids: CASRGDTTYNEQFF. CDR3 nucleotide sequence: TGCGCCAGCAGAGGGGACACTACATACAATGAGCAGTTCTTC.

The V gene is TRBV27, the J gene TRBJ2-6; TRBD1 aligns across 7 bases. The CDR3 is 17 residues long. Germline V gene data show CDR1 as MNHEY and CDR2 as SMNVEV (reference sequence). J lost 3 bases, V lost 5 bases, and 10 bases had no gene match. The DNA of the CDR3 is TGTGCCAGCAGTCTGCACCTACAGGGGAATGGGGCCAACGTCCTGACTTTC. Translation gives CASSLHLQGNGANVLTF.

Comment on this clone: The same CDR3 also results from other DNA sequences found in this sample. The genes are TRBV27 and TRBJ2-7; D is undetermined. From germline, CDR1 is MNHEY and CDR2 SMNVEV (reference sequence). This CDR3 spans 13 amino acids. V was pared by 6 bases and J by 1 base, with 10 bases between. Written as DNA, the CDR3 is TGTGCCAGCAGCCTTACGGTATCCTACGAGCAGTACTTC. As protein: CASSLTVSYEQYF.

The chain has TRBV6-6 and TRBJ2-5; 7 bases line up with TRBD1. Trimming cost V 6 bases and J 4 bases; bases outside gene matches: 11. Per germline, CDR1 MNHNY and CDR2 SVGAGI (reference sequence). This CDR3 region has 15 residues. CDR3 protein: CASSPRQGGSETQYF. The CDR3 region has the DNA TGTGCCAGCAGCCCCCGACAGGGCGGTTCAGAGACCCAGTACTTC.

The chain recombines TRBV4-3 with TRBJ2-7, with 8 bases fitting TRBD2. This CDR3 is 14 amino acids long. With 2 bases clipped from V and 4 bases from J, the junction kept 4 bases outside the gene matches. Germline V gene sequence: CDR1 LGHNA, CDR2 YSLEER. CDR3 loop: CASSQQRESYEQYF. CDR3 DNA sequence: TGCGCCAGCAGCCAACAGCGGGAGTCGTACGAGCAGTACTTC.

This chain uses TRBV5-4 with TRBJ1-1, with 10 nucleotides matching TRBD1. The junction had 6 bases not matched to a gene; V was cut back by 1 base and J by 0 bases. This CDR3 comprises 17 residues. Per the germline V gene, CDR1 is SGHNT and CDR2 is YYREEE (reference sequence). The CDR3 loop reads CASSLWTGGNMNTEAFF. CDR3 DNA sequence: TGTGCCAGCAGCTTGTGGACAGGGGGTAACATGAACACTGAAGCTTTCTTT.